This is a list of T cell receptor beta chains from one sample in a study of cytomegalovirus exposure and HLA in healthy donors. Profiled with immunoSEQ multiplex PCR; TCRdb holds only in-frame clones, not every one. The sample lists about 200,000 clones, 86% occurring once. Sequenced: PBMCs. All receptors derive from a woman in her 30s in good health and CMV-seronegative. CDR3s include the opening cysteine and the closing phenylalanine or tryptophan. Fields, in order: J gene, CDR3 length, D gene, V gene, clone size, CDR3 protein, CDR3 DNA. D genes are given only for firm matches. A clone size is listed for some rows: how often the clone was seen (once, few, many), or a class if it is expanded.

TRBJ2-4	14	TRBD1	TRBV25-1	-	CASTPGQGKNIQYF	TGTGCCAGCACCCCAGGACAGGGCAAAAACATTCAGTACTTC
TRBJ2-7	12	-	TRBV11-2	-	CASGGTSYEQYF	TGTGCCAGCGGCGGGACCTCCTACGAGCAGTACTTC
TRBJ1-3	15	TRBD1	TRBV10-3	few	CAISEGDRGRNTIYF	TGTGCCATCAGTGAGGGGGACAGGGGCAGAAACACCATATATTTT
TRBJ2-3	16	-	TRBV5-4	-	CASSPPGLSPPGTQYF	TGTGCCAGCAGCCCGCCGGGACTCAGCCCCCCGGGTACGCAGTATTTT
TRBJ2-1	11	-	TRBV6-1	-	CASTRVDEQFF	TGTGCCAGCACCCGGGTCGATGAGCAGTTCTTC
TRBJ2-7	15	TRBD1	TRBV7-9	-	CASSLTGARSYEQYF	TGTGCCAGCAGCTTAACAGGGGCAAGGAGCTACGAGCAGTACTTC
TRBJ2-7	15	-	TRBV5-4	once	CASSSMSERTYEQYF	TGTGCCAGCAGCTCCATGAGCGAGAGAACCTACGAGCAGTACTTC
TRBJ1-1	13	-	TRBV29-1	few	CSVGVQGNTEAFF	TGCAGCGTTGGAGTTCAGGGAAACACTGAAGCTTTCTTT
TRBJ1-3	16	-	TRBV12-5	-	CASGGAYRDSGNTIYF	TGTGCTAGTGGCGGGGCCTACAGGGACTCTGGAAACACCATATATTTT
TRBJ2-7	14	TRBD2	TRBV11-2	-	CASSSTSAVYEQYF	TGTGCCAGCAGCTCAACTAGCGCGGTCTACGAGCAGTACTTC
TRBJ2-1	15	-	TRBV28	-	CASIPGGARGNEQFF	TGTGCCAGCATCCCTGGGGGAGCCAGGGGCAATGAGCAGTTCTTC
TRBJ2-7	14	-	TRBV2	-	CATTGHSSSYEQYF	TGTGCCACCACAGGGCACTCAAGCTCCTACGAGCAGTACTTC
TRBJ1-4	13	-	TRBV15	-	CATSRNGNEKLFF	TGTGCCACCAGCAGAAACGGTAATGAAAAACTGTTTTTT
TRBJ1-2	16	-	TRBV7-8	-	CASSLDGGGFDYGYTF	TGTGCCAGCAGCTTAGATGGCGGGGGGTTTGACTATGGCTACACCTTC
TRBJ1-1	16	TRBD1	TRBV7-2	-	CASSSPRGQAGTEAFF	TGTGCCAGCAGCTCCCCCCGTGGACAGGCGGGGACTGAAGCTTTCTTT
TRBJ2-1	16	TRBD2	TRBV10-3	-	CAISEFSGVTYNEQFF	TGTGCCATCAGTGAGTTTAGCGGGGTCACCTACAATGAGCAGTTCTTC
TRBJ2-7	15	TRBD2	TRBV6-1	-	CASSEAGTSPLEQYF	TGTGCCAGCAGTGAAGCGGGGACTAGCCCTTTAGAGCAGTACTTC
TRBJ2-1	15	TRBD1	TRBV19	-	CASSPSHLPGGEQFF	TGTGCCAGTAGTCCCAGTCACCTCCCAGGGGGTGAGCAGTTCTTC
TRBJ1-1	13	-	TRBV2	-	CASSVGGETEAFF	TGTGCCAGCAGTGTAGGGGGAGAAACTGAAGCTTTCTTT
TRBJ2-1	16	TRBD2	TRBV4-2	few	CASSQVGTSEYNEQFF	TGTGCCAGCAGCCAAGTCGGGACTAGCGAATACAATGAGCAGTTCTTC
TRBJ1-2	13	-	TRBV25-1	-	CASSGGSHYGYTF	TGTGCCAGCAGTGGGGGCAGCCACTATGGCTACACCTTC
TRBJ1-2	13	-	TRBV21-1	-	CASRRDRYDGYTF	TGTGCCAGCAGAAGGGACAGGTATGATGGCTACACCTTC
TRBJ2-7	14	-	TRBV28	-	CASSSIRGVGEQYF	TGTGCCAGCAGTTCCATCAGGGGAGTAGGGGAGCAGTACTTC
TRBJ2-5	14	-	TRBV7-2	-	CASSENRLQETQYF	TGTGCCAGCAGCGAAAACCGACTCCAAGAGACCCAGTACTTC
TRBJ2-7	14	-	TRBV7-2	-	CASSSQGRDREQYF	TGTGCCAGCAGCTCGCAGGGGAGGGACAGGGAGCAGTACTTC
TRBJ2-5	13	-	TRBV6-5	-	CASSRTPRETQYF	TGTGCCAGCAGTCGGACTCCAAGAGAGACCCAGTACTTC
TRBJ2-7	14	-	TRBV27	few	CASSLGGAYYEQYF	TGTGCCAGCAGTTTAGGGGGGGCCTACTACGAGCAGTACTTC
TRBJ2-3	14	TRBD1	TRBV2	-	CASSWDSSTDTQYF	TGTGCCAGCAGCTGGGACAGTAGCACAGATACGCAGTATTTT
TRBJ2-2	16	TRBD1	TRBV11-2	-	CASSRGQTTLTGELFF	TGTGCCAGCAGCAGGGGACAGACTACCCTCACCGGGGAGCTGTTTTTT
TRBJ2-7	14	-	TRBV4-1	-	CASSQLTGSYEQYF	TGCGCCAGCAGCCAATTGACTGGCAGCTACGAGCAGTACTTC
TRBJ2-7	13	-	TRBV19	-	CASKGSGYYEQYF	TGTGCCAGTAAAGGGAGCGGTTACTACGAGCAGTACTTC